This T cell receptor beta chain originates from a study of T cell repertoires in cytomegalovirus infection. Using its own MiXCR run on the reads, TCRdb lists one record per CDR3 protein. In the table there are roughly 500,000 distinct CDR3 sequences, 33% of which are singletons. Germline CDR1 and CDR2: SGHAT and FQNNGV. The CDR3 length is 15 residues. V lost 5 bases to trimming and J lost 2 bases; unmatched junction nucleotides: 6. A word on this clonotype: What it binds is not known.

The chain has TRBV11-2 and TRBJ2-3; 8 bases fit TRBD2. The specimen was cultured PBMCs, collected from culture after CMV antigen stimulation. The sequence was obtained from a human donor in good health (CMV status not recorded). Some clones in this sample may be carry-over from other donors' samples. The CDR3 DNA follows: TGTGCCAGCAGCCGGAGCGGGAGTAACACAGATACGCAGTATTTT. It is translated as CASSRSGSNTDTQYF.